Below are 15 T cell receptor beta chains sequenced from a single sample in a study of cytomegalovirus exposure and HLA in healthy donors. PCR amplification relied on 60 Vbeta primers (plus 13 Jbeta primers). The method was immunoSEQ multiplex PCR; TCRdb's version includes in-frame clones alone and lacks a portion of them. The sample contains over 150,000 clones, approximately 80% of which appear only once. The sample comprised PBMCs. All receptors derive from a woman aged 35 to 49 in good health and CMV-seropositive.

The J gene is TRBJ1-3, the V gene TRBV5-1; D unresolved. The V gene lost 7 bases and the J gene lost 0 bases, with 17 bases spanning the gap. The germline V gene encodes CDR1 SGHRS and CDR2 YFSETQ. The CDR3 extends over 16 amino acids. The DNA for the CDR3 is TGCGCCAGCGGAGAGGGCGATCCGCTCTCTGGAAACACCATATATTTT. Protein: CASGEGDPLSGNTIYF. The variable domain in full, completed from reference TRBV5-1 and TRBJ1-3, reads KAGVTQTPRYLIKTRGQQVTLSCSPISGHRSVSWYQQTPGQGLQFLFEYFSETQRNKGNFPGRFSGRQFSNSRSEMNVSTLELGDSALYLCASGEGDPLSGNTIYFGEGSWLTVV.

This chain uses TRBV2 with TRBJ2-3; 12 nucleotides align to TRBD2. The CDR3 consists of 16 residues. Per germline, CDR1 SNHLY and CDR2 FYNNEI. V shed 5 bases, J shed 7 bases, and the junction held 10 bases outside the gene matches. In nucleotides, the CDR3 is TGTGCCAGCAGTCCTCGGACTAGCGGGGCCTTGAATACGCAGTATTTT. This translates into CASSPRTSGALNTQYF. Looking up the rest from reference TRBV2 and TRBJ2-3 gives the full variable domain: EPEVTQTPSHQVTQMGQEVILRCVPISNHLYFYWYRQILGQKVEFLVSFYNNEISEKSEIFDDQFSVERPDGSNFTLKIRSTKLEDSAMYFCASSPRTSGALNTQYFGPGTRLTVL.

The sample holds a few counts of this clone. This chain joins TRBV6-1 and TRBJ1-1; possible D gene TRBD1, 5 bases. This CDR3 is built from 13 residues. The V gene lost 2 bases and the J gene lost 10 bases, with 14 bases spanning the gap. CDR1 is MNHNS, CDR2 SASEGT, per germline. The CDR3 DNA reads TGTGCCAGCAGTGAAAGCCAGGGACTCCGAGCTTTCTTT. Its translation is CASSESQGLRAFF.

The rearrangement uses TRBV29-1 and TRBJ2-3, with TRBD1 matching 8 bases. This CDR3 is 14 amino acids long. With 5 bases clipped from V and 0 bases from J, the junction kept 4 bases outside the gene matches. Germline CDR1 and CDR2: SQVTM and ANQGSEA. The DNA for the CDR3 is TGCAGCGTTAAGCGGACAGGGAGCACAGATACGCAGTATTTT. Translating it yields CSVKRTGSTDTQYF.

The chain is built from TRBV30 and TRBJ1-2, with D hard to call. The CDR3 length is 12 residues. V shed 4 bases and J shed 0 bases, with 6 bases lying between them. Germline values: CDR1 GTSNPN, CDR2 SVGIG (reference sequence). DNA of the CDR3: TGTGCCTGGACGCCAGCTAACTATGGCTACACCTTC. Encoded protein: CAWTPANYGYTF.

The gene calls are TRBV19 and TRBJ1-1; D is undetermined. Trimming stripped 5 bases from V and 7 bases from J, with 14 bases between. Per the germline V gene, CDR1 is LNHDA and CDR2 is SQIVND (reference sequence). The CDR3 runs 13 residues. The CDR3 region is CASSPRYLYEAFF. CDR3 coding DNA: TGTGCCAGTAGTCCCAGATATCTGTATGAAGCTTTCTTT.

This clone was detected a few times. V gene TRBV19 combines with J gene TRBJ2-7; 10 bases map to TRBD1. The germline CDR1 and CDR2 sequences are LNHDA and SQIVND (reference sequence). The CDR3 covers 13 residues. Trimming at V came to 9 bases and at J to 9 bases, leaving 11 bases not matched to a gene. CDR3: CARNRDRGNGQYF. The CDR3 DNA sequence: TGTGCCAGGAACCGGGACAGGGGTAACGGGCAGTACTTC.

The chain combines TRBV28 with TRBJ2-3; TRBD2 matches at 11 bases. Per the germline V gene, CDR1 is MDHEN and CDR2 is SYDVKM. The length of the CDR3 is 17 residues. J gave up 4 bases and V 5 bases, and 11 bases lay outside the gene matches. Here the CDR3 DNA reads TGTGCCAGCAGTACTCCTCCGGGACTAGCGGCTCCAGATACGCAGTATTTT. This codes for CASSTPPGLAAPDTQYF.

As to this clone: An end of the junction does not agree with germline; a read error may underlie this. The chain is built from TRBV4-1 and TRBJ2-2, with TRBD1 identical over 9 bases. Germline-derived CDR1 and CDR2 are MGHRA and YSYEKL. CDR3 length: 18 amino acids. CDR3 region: CASSQASTGGWNAGELFF. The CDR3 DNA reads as TGCGCCAGCAGCCAAGCTTCCACAGGGGGCTGGAACGCCGGGGAGCTGTTTTTT.

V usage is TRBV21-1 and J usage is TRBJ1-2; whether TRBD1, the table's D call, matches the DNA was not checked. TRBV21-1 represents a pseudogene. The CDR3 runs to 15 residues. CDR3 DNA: TGTGCCAGCAGCAACGTACCCGGGACAGGGTGTGGCTACACCTTC. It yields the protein CASSNVPGTGCGYTF.

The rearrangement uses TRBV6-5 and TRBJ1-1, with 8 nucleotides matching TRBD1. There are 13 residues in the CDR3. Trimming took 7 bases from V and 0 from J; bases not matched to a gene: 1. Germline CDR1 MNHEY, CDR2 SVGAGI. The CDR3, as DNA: TGTGCCAGCACACAGGGGGTGAACACTGAAGCTTTCTTT. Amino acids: CASTQGVNTEAFF.

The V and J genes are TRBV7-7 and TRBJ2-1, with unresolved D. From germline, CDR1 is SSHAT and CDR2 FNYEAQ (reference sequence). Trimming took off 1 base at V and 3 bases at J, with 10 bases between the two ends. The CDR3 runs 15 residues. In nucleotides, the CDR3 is TGTGCCAGCAGCTTAGGTGGCTCCGTCTACAATGAGCAGTTCTTC. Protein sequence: CASSLGGSVYNEQFF.

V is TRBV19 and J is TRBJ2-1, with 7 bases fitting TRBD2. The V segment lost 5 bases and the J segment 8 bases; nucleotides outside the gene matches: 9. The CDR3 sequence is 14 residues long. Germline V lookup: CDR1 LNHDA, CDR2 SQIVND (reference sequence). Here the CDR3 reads CASSLAGAADEQFF. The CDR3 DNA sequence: TGTGCCAGTAGTTTGGCGGGAGCGGCGGATGAGCAGTTCTTC. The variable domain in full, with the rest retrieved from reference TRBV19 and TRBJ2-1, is DGGITQSPKYLFRKEGQNVTLSCEQNLNHDAMYWYRQDPGQGLRLIYYSQIVNDFQKGDIAEGYSVSREKKESFPLTVTSAQKNPTAFYLCASSLAGAADEQFFGPGTRLTVL.

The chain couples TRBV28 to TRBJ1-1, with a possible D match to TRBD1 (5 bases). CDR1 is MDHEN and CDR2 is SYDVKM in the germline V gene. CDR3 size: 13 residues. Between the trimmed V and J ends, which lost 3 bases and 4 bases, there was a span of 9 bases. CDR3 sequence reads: CASSLGQPTEAFF. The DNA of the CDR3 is TGTGCCAGCAGTTTGGGGCAACCCACTGAAGCTTTCTTT.

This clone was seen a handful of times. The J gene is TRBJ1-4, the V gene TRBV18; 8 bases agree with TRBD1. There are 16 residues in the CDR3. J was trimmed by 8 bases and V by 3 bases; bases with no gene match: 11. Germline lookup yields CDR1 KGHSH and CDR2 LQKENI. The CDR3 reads CASSPRQGSVREKLFF. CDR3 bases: TGTGCCAGCTCACCCAGACAGGGGTCGGTCAGGGAAAAACTGTTTTTT.